Below, 10 T cell receptor beta chains from the same sample are listed, as sequenced in a study of radiotherapy plus CTLA-4 blockade in lung cancer. Measured with immunoSEQ multiplex PCR; TCRdb has only the in-frame clones, and not every one. Among under 95,000 clones listed, less than 85% were seen once. This specimen consisted of peripheral blood, obtained from a patient treated with radiotherapy plus ipilimumab. The receptors were sampled from a human donor with non-small cell lung cancer who had stable disease on radiotherapy plus ipilimumab.

This clone was seen a few times. This chain links TRBV4-2 with TRBJ1-6, with 12 bases that match TRBD1. Germline CDR1 and CDR2: LGHNA and YNFKEQ. Trimming cost V 3 bases and J 8 bases; bases outside gene matches: 5. This CDR3 region has 16 residues. This CDR3 reads CASSQEGQGAYSPLHF. The CDR3 bases are TGTGCCAGCAGCCAGGAGGGACAGGGGGCATATTCACCCCTCCACTTT.

This clone is medium-sized. The gene calls are TRBV7-8 and TRBJ1-5, with a tentative D call TRBD1 (5 bases). CDR3 length: 15 residues. V was cut by 0 bases and J by 6 bases, with 12 bases left in between. Germline values: CDR1 SGHVS, CDR2 FQNEAQ. The CDR3 bases are TGTGCCAGCAGCTTAGCGCGGCAGGGCATTCAGCCCCAGCATTTT. It yields the protein CASSLARQGIQPQHF.

The V gene is TRBV6-6, the J gene TRBJ1-1; D not resolved. The germline V gene encodes CDR1 MNHNY and CDR2 SVGAGI (reference sequence). CDR3 length equals 12 residues. Deletions cut 0 bases from V and 7 bases from J, with 6 bases between. CDR3 DNA: TGTGCCAGCAGTTACTCGTCGGTTGAAGCTTTCTTT. Translation: CASSYSSVEAFF.

The genes are TRBV7-9 and TRBJ2-5, with D perhaps given as TRBD1 or TRBD2 (5 bases each). CDR1 SEHNR and CDR2 FQNEAQ come from the germline V gene (reference sequence). The CDR3 is 12 residues long. Trimming pared 2 bases from V and 5 bases from J, leaving 6 bases between. In nucleotides, the CDR3 is TGTGCCAGCAGCTTAAGGGACGAGACCCAGTACTTC. Its protein is CASSLRDETQYF.

V is TRBV28 and J is TRBJ2-4, with D tentatively TRBD2 (7 bases). Trimming removed 5 bases from V and 5 bases from J, with 16 bases in between. Germline V gives CDR1 MDHEN, CDR2 SYDVKM. The CDR3 runs 15 residues. In DNA, the CDR3 is TGTGCCAGCAGTCCTGCGGGGGCAGGCCAAAACATTCAGTACTTC. It specifies CASSPAGAGQNIQYF.

This clone was counted a few times. V gene TRBV5-6 combines with J gene TRBJ1-3, with 8 bases aligning to TRBD1. Germline assignment: CDR1 SGHDT and CDR2 YYEEEE. The CDR3 runs to 14 residues. The trim removed 3 bases at V and 2 bases at J, leaving 1 base unmatched. The CDR3 protein is CASSSTGAGNTIYF. CDR3 bases: TGTGCCAGCAGCTCGACAGGGGCTGGAAACACCATATATTTT.

This sequence joins TRBV18 and TRBJ1-5; TRBD1 is a possible D gene (6 bases). V was clipped by 3 bases and J by 5 bases, with 17 bases between them. Germline CDR1 KGHSH, CDR2 LQKENI. This CDR3 has 16 amino acids. CDR3 residues: CASSPVTGRGDQPQHF. In DNA form, the CDR3 reads TGTGCCAGCTCACCTGTCACAGGGAGAGGGGATCAGCCCCAGCATTTT.

The V gene is TRBV5-1, the J gene TRBJ2-1, with D maybe TRBD2 (6 bases). CDR1 is SGHRS and CDR2 is YFSETQ in the germline V gene. The CDR3 covers 17 residues. Trimming removed 5 bases at V and 0 bases at J, with 18 bases between. The CDR3 is CASRPEGRESSYNEQFF. CDR3 DNA sequence: TGCGCCAGCAGACCCGAGGGACGGGAGAGCTCCTACAATGAGCAGTTCTTC.

The chain has TRBV28 and TRBJ2-7; 7 nucleotides line up with TRBD2. With 3 bases clipped from V and 0 bases from J, the junction kept 2 bases outside the gene matches. Germline CDR1 is MDHEN and CDR2 is SYDVKM. The CDR3 spans 14 residues. CDR3 DNA sequence: TGTGCCAGCAGTTTGGGCGGGAGCTCCTACGAGCAGTACTTC. It is translated as CASSLGGSSYEQYF.

The chain recombines TRBV9 with TRBJ2-2; 11 positions agree with TRBD2. V lost 2 bases, J lost 6 bases, and 9 bases stayed unmatched. Germline lookup yields CDR1 SGDLS and CDR2 YYNGEE. The CDR3 is 17 amino acids. The CDR3 here is CASSVFLAGGGAGELFF. The CDR3 DNA reads as TGTGCCAGCAGCGTTTTCCTAGCGGGAGGTGGGGCCGGGGAGCTGTTTTTT.